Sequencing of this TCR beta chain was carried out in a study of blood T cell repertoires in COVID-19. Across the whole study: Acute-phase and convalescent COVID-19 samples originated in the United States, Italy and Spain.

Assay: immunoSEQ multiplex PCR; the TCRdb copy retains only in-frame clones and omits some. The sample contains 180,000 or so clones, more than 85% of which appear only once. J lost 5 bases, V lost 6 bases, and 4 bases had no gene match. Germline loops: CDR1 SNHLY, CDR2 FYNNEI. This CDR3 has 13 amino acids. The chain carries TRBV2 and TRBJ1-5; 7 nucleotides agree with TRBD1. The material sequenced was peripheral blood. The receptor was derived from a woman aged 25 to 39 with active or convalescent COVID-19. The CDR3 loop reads CASRGQLHQPQHF. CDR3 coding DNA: TGTGCCAGCAGGGGACAGTTACATCAGCCCCAGCATTTT.